This TCR beta chain was identified during a study of blood T cell repertoires in COVID-19. In terms of age and location, participants ranged from roughly 18 to 89 years and lived in under 30 US areas. The assay was immunoSEQ multiplex PCR, and TCRdb's table has in-frame clones only and misses some. In the table there are about 400,000 clones, just under 90% of which are singletons. Per germline, CDR1 LNHDA and CDR2 SQIVND (reference sequence). V dropped 3 bases and J dropped 0 bases, with 14 bases sitting between them. This CDR3 has 16 residues. This TCR was sampled from a woman in her 30s who had recovered from COVID-19. Specimen: PBMCs or T cells enriched from blood (not recorded which). This chain links TRBV19 with TRBJ1-1; D is unclear. The CDR3 region has the DNA TGTGCCAGTAGTATCCGGGGTGGGCAGGTGAACACTGAAGCTTTCTTT. Translated: CASSIRGGQVNTEAFF.